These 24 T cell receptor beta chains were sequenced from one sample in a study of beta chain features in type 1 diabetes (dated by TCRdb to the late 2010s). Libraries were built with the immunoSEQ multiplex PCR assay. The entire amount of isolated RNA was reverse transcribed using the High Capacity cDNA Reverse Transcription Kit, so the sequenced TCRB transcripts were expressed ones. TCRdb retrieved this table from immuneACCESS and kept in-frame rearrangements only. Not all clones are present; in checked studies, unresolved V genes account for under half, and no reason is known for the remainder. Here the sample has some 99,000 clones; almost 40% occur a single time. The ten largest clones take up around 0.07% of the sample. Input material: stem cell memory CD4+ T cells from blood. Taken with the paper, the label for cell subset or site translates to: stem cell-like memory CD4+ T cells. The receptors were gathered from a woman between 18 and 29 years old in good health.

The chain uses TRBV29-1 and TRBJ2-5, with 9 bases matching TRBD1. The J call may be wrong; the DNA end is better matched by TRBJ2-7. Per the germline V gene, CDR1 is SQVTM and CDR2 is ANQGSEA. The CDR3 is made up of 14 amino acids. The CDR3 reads CSVVGQGKLGEQYF. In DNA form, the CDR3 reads TGCAGCGTTGTTGGACAGGGGAAACTGGGCGAGCAGTACTTC.

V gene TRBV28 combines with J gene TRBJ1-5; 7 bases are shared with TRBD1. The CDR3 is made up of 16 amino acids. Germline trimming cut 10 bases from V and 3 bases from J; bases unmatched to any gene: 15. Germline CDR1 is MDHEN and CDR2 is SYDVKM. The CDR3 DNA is TGTGCCACGCATAGCGGGACAGCTAAGTTCAATCAGCCCCAGCATTTT. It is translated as CATHSGTAKFNQPQHF.

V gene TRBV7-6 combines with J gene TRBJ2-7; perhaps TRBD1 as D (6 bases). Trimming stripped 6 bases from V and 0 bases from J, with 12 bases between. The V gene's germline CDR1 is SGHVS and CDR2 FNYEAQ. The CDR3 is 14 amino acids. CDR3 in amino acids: CASSLQGHSYEQYF. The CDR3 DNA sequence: TGTGCCAGCAGTTTGCAGGGGCACTCCTACGAGCAGTACTTC.

The CDR3: CAISDSGRAYNEQFF. As DNA, the CDR3 is TGTGCCATCAGCGATAGCGGGAGGGCCTACAATGAGCAGTTCTTC. This chain links TRBV10-3 with TRBJ2-1, with 11 bases that match TRBD2. The CDR3 length is 15 residues. Germline V gene data show CDR1 as ENHRY and CDR2 as SYGVKD. V lost 6 bases, J lost 2 bases, and 3 bases stayed unmatched.

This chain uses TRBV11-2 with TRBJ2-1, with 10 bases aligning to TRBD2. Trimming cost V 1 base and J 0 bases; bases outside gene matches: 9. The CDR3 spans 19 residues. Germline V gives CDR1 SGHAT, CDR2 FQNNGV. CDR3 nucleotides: TGTGCCAGCAGCTTAGTGTGGCTAGCGGGAGCATACTCCTACAATGAGCAGTTCTTC. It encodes CASSLVWLAGAYSYNEQFF.

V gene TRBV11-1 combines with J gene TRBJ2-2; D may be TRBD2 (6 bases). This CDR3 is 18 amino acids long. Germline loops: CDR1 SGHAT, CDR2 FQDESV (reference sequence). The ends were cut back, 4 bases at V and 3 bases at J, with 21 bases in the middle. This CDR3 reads CASSSGGAVRGDTGELFF. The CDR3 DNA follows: TGTGCCAGCAGCTCCGGGGGAGCTGTAAGGGGAGACACCGGGGAGCTGTTTTTT.

This CDR3 reads CASSEDRNEQFF. CDR3 in DNA: TGTGCCAGCAGTGAAGACAGAAATGAGCAGTTCTTC. The rearrangement joins TRBV2 to TRBJ2-1; D uncertain. V was shortened by 1 base and J by 7 bases, with 5 bases between the two germline ends. The CDR3 extends over 12 amino acids. Germline V lookup: CDR1 SNHLY, CDR2 FYNNEI.

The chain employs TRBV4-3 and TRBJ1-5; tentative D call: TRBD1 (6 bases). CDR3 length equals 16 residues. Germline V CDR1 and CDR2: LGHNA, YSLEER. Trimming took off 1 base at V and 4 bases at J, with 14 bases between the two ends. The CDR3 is CASSQAIIGGNQPQHF. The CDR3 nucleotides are TGCGCCAGCAGCCAAGCTATAATAGGGGGAAATCAGCCCCAGCATTTT.

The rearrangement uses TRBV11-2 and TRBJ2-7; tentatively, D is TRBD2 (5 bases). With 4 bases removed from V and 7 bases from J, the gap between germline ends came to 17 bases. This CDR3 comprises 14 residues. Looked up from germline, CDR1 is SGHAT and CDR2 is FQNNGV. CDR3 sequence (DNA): TGTGCCAGCAGCTCTCCGGGCCCACCGGGGGAGCAGTACTTC. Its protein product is CASSSPGPPGEQYF.

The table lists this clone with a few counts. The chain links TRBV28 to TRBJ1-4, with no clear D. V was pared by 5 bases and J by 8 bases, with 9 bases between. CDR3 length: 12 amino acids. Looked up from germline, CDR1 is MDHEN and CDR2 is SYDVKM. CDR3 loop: CASSRIREKLFF. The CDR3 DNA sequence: TGTGCCAGCAGTCGAATACGGGAAAAACTGTTTTTT.

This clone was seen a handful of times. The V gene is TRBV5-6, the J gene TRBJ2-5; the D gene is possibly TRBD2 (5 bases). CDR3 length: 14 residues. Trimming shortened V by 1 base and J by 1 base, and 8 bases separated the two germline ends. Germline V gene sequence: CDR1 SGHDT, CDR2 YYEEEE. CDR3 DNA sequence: TGTGCCAGCAGCTTGCCCGGACTCCAAGAGACCCAGTACTTC. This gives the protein CASSLPGLQETQYF.

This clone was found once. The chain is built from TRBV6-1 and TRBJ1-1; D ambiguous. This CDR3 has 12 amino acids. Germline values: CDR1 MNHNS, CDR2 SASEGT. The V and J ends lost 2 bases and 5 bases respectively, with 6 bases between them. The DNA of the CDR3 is TGTGCCAGCAGTGAACTCAGAACTGAAGCTTTCTTT. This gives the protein CASSELRTEAFF.

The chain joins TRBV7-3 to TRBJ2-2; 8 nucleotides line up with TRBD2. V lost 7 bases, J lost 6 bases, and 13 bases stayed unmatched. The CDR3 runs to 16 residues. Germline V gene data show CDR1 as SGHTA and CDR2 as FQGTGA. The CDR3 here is CASKRNGTSRSGELFF. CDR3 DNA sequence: TGTGCCAGCAAAAGGAACGGGACTAGTCGGTCCGGGGAGCTGTTTTTT.

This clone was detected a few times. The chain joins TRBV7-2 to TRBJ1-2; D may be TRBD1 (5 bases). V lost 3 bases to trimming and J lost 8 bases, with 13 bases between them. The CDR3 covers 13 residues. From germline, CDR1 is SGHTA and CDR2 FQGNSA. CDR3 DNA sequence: TGTGCCAGCAGCTTCCTCAGGGTGGGCGGCTACACCTTC. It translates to CASSFLRVGGYTF.

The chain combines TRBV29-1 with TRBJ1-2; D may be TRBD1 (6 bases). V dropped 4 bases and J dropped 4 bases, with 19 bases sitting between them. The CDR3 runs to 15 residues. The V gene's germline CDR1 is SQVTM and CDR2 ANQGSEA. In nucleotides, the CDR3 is TGCAGCGTTGGAGGAACAGGGCAACCTACCTATGGCTACACCTTC. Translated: CSVGGTGQPTYGYTF.

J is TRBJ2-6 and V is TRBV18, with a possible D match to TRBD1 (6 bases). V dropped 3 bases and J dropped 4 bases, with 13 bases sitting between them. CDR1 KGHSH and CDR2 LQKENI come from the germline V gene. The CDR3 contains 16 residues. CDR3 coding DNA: TGTGCCAGCTCACCCAGGGGCTCGGTGGGGGCCAACGTCCTGACTTTC. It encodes CASSPRGSVGANVLTF.

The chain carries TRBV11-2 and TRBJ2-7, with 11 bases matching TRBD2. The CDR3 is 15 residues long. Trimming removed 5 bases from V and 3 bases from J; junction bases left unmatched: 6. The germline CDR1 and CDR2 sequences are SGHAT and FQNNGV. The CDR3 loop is CASSNQGLADYEQYF. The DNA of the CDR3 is TGTGCCAGCAGCAACCAGGGACTAGCGGACTACGAGCAGTACTTC.

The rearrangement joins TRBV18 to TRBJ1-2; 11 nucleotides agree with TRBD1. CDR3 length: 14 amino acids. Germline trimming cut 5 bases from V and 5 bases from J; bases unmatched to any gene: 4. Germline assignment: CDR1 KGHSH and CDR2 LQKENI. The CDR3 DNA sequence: TGTGCCAGCTCAGCCGGGACAGGGGGATATGGCTACACCTTC. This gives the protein CASSAGTGGYGYTF. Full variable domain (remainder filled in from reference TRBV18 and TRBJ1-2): NAGVMQNPRHLVRRRGQEARLRCSPMKGHSHVYWYRQLPEEGLKFMVYLQKENIIDESGMPKERFSAEFPKEGPSILRIQQVVRGDSAAYFCASSAGTGGYGYTFGSGTRLTVV.

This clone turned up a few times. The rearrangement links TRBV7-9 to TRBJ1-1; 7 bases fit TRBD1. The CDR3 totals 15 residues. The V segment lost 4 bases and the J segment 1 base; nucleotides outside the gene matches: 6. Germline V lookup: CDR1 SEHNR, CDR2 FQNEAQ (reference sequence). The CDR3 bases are TGTGCCAGCAGCTCCTCGGACAGGCCGAACACTGAAGCTTTCTTT. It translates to CASSSSDRPNTEAFF.

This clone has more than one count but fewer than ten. The CDR3 coding sequence is TGTGCCAGCAGCTCCATGACAGGGTTAGGTTTCAATGAGCAGTTCTTC. Amino acids: CASSSMTGLGFNEQFF. The rearrangement links TRBV7-2 to TRBJ2-1; 7 bases are shared with TRBD1. Germline CDR1 is SGHTA and CDR2 is FQGNSA. CDR3 length equals 16 residues. V lost 4 bases and J lost 6; bases outside the gene matches: 12.

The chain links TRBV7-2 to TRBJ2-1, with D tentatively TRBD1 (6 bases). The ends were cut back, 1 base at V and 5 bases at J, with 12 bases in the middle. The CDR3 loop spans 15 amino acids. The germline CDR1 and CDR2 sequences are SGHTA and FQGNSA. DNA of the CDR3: TGTGCCAGCAGCTTAGGTAGGGGGTCCCACAATGAGCAGTTCTTC. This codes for CASSLGRGSHNEQFF.

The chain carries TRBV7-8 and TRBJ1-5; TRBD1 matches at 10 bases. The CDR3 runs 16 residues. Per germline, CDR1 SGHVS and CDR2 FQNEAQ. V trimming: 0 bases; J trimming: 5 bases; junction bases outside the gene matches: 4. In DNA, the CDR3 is TGTGCCAGCAGCTTAGCGGGACAGGGGTCTCATCAGCCCCAGCATTTT. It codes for CASSLAGQGSHQPQHF.

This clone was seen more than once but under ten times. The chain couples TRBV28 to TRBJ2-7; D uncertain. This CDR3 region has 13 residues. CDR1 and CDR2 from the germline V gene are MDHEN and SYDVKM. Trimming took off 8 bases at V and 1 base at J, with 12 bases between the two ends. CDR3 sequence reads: CASLASRSYEQYF. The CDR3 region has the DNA TGTGCCAGCTTGGCTAGTAGGTCCTACGAGCAGTACTTC.

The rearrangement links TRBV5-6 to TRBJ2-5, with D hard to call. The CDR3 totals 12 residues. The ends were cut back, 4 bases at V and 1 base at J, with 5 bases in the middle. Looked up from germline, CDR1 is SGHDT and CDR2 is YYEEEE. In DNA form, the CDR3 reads TGTGCCAGCAGCGCCGGCCAAGAGACCCAGTACTTC. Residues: CASSAGQETQYF.